This T cell receptor (beta chain) was sequenced in a study of T cells in Graves' hyperthyroidism and ophthalmopathy. At the level of the study: Peripheral blood was acquired at first diagnosis, ahead of any therapy whatsoever.

Details on this clonotype: The antigen remains unidentified.

Study results and limitations: Expanded thyroid clonotypes (above 0.001) were mostly also found in blood.

There were TCR beta CDR3 regions amplified from RNA transcripts. In the first-round RT-PCR of the TCR CDR3, the HTBI primer set was used. TCRdb re-analysed the multiplex PCR reads in MiXCR, keeping a single row per CDR3 protein. The profile shows hundreds of thousands of distinct CDR3 sequences, approximately 14% of them singletons. Germline values: CDR1 SNHLY, CDR2 FYNNEI. CDR3 size: 12 residues. Trimming stripped 8 bases from V and 4 bases from J, with 9 bases between. Graves' hyperthyroidism showing no ophthalmopathy progression within 18 months was considered stable. The study enrolled patients aged 18 to 65 with newly diagnosed hyperthyroidism of under 2 months' duration.

This TCR came from a woman aged 18 to 35 with Graves' hyperthyroidism. The chain recombines TRBV2 with TRBJ1-5; the D gene is possibly TRBD1 (5 bases). The source material was blood. In nucleotides, the CDR3 is TGTGCCAGCCAGACAGCGAATCAGCCCCAGCATTTT. Protein product: CASQTANQPQHF. The full variable domain, with the rest looked up from reference TRBV2 and TRBJ1-5, is EPEVTQTPSHQVTQMGQEVILRCVPISNHLYFYWYRQILGQKVEFLVSFYNNEISEKSEIFDDQFSVERPDGSNFTLKIRSTKLEDSAMYFCASQTANQPQHFGDGTRLSIL.